A single sample gave rise to the 30 T cell receptor beta chains below, sequenced in a study of blood T cell repertoires in COVID-19. Assay used: immunoSEQ multiplex PCR; TCRdb lists only in-frame clones, some missing. Among around 180,000 clones listed, almost 80% were seen once. The sequenced sample consisted of peripheral blood. These receptors originate from a man in his fifties or sixties with active or convalescent COVID-19.

The chain uses TRBV5-8 and TRBJ1-2; D is unresolved. Trimming shortened V by 5 bases and J by 4 bases, and 18 bases separated the two germline ends. The CDR3 runs 15 residues. Germline CDR1 reads SGHTS; CDR2 reads YDEGEE. This CDR3 reads CASRYPGPAGYGYTF. The CDR3 DNA sequence: TGTGCCAGCAGGTACCCGGGCCCAGCGGGCTATGGCTACACCTTC. Full variable domain (outside the CDR3, taken from reference TRBV5-8 and TRBJ1-2): EAGVTQSPTHLIKTRGQQATLRCSPISGHTSVYWYQQALGLGLQFLLWYDEGEERNRGNFPPRFSGRQFPNYSSELNVNALELEDSALYLCASRYPGPAGYGYTFGSGTRLTVV.

The gene calls are TRBV28 and TRBJ1-5, with 8 bases aligning to TRBD1. Unmatched junction bases numbered 15, after V lost 10 bases and J lost 1 base. The CDR3 covers 17 residues. The germline CDR1 and CDR2 sequences are MDHEN and SYDVKM. The CDR3, as DNA: TGTGCCATCCTCACCGGGACAGGTGCCTTAAGCAATCAGCCCCAGCATTTT. Amino acids: CAILTGTGALSNQPQHF.

The chain carries TRBV10-1 and TRBJ2-1; tentatively, D is TRBD2 (5 bases). CDR3 size: 13 residues. Germline CDR1 WNHNN, CDR2 SYGVQD (reference sequence). CDR3 sequence (DNA): TGCGCTCGGAATGGGTTAACGGGATGGGAGCAGTTCTTC. Its protein is CARNGLTGWEQFF.

The chain couples TRBV28 to TRBJ1-6, with unresolved D. The CDR3 contains 14 residues. Germline lookup yields CDR1 MDHEN and CDR2 SYDVKM. Trimming took off 5 bases at V and 19 bases at J, with 24 bases between the two ends. The CDR3 DNA is TGTGCCAGCAGTCCCCATGCGGCTACCTCTTTTCTTCACTTT. Translated, it gives CASSPHAATSFLHF.

The chain has TRBV5-4 and TRBJ1-6, with D perhaps matching TRBD1 (6 bases). The V end was cut by 4 bases, the J end by 7 bases, with 12 bases between. CDR1 is SGHNT, CDR2 YYREEE, per germline (reference sequence). The CDR3 has 14 residues. The CDR3 here is CASSTKQGNSPLHF. DNA of the CDR3: TGTGCCAGCAGCACAAAACAGGGAAATTCACCCCTCCACTTT. The variable domain in full, completed from reference TRBV5-4 and TRBJ1-6, reads ETGVTQSPTHLIKTRGQQVTLRCSSQSGHNTVSWYQQALGQGPQFIFQYYREEENGRGNFPPRFSGLQFPNYSSELNVNALELDDSALYLCASSTKQGNSPLHFGNGTRLTVT.

The V and J genes are TRBV12-3 or TRBV12-4 and TRBJ2-7, with TRBD2 as a possible D gene (5 bases). This CDR3 contains 12 residues. The V end was cut by 5 bases, the J end by 6 bases, with 11 bases between. The CDR3: CASSLDLAEQYF. CDR3 nucleotides: TGTGCCAGCAGTCTAGACCTAGCCGAGCAGTACTTC.

The V and J genes are TRBV11-3 and TRBJ2-1; TRBD2 agrees at 14 bases. Per the germline V gene, CDR1 is SGHNT and CDR2 is YENEEA. After removal of 3 bases from V and 9 bases from J, the junction contained 4 bases not matched to a gene. This CDR3 spans 15 amino acids. CDR3 nucleotides: TGTGCCAGCAGCTTTTCGACTAGCGGGAGGGGTGAGCAGTTCTTC. Its protein product is CASSFSTSGRGEQFF.

J is TRBJ2-5 and V is TRBV11-2, with TRBD1 matching over 12 bases. The CDR3 has 16 residues. Germline CDR1 is SGHAT and CDR2 is FQNNGV. V was clipped by 4 bases and J by 7 bases; unmatched bases: 10. This chain's CDR3 is CASSSSGTGGFGTQYF. As DNA, the CDR3 is TGTGCCAGCAGCTCCTCCGGGACAGGGGGCTTTGGGACCCAGTACTTC.

A remark on this clone: At the DNA level, this CDR3 is encoded by other sequences in the same sample as well. This rearrangement joins TRBV5-1 to TRBJ2-5, with 10 bases fitting TRBD1. J gave up 5 bases and V 3 bases, and 4 bases lay outside the gene matches. There are 14 residues in the CDR3. CDR1 and CDR2 (germline): SGHRS, YFSETQ. In DNA form, the CDR3 reads TGCGCCAGCAGCTCGGGACAGGGGAGGGAGACCCAGTACTTC. Its translation: CASSSGQGRETQYF.

V gene TRBV4-1 combines with J gene TRBJ2-1, with TRBD2 matching 9 bases. Germline trimming cut 1 base from V and 4 bases from J; bases unmatched to any gene: 11. The CDR3 length is 18 residues. Germline CDR1 reads MGHRA; CDR2 reads YSYEKL. Here the CDR3 DNA reads TGCGCCAGCAGCCAAGGGTTGATAGCGGGAGATCATTACAATGAGCAGTTCTTC. This codes for CASSQGLIAGDHYNEQFF.

Only a few counts were recorded for this clone. The genes are TRBV4-2 and TRBJ1-5, with a tentative D call TRBD1 (6 bases). V shed 3 bases and J shed 9 bases, with 24 bases lying between them. This CDR3 is 17 amino acids long. Germline lookup yields CDR1 LGHNA and CDR2 YNFKEQ. This chain's CDR3 is CASSQAETGFPWGPQHF. The CDR3 nucleotides are TGTGCCAGCAGCCAGGCAGAGACAGGCTTCCCCTGGGGGCCCCAGCATTTT.

This chain joins TRBV28 and TRBJ1-2; 7 nucleotides align to TRBD1. The CDR3 contains 15 residues. Germline values: CDR1 MDHEN, CDR2 SYDVKM. Trimming removed 1 base from V and 7 bases from J; junction bases left unmatched: 9. CDR3 DNA sequence: TGTGCCAGCAGTTTATCTACAGGGGATATGTTTGGCTACACCTTC. It encodes CASSLSTGDMFGYTF.

Written as DNA, the CDR3 is TGTGCCAGCAGTGAACTCTATACTAGCGGGAGTGATACGCAGTATTTT. As protein: CASSELYTSGSDTQYF. This chain connects TRBV6-1 to TRBJ2-3; 11 nucleotides line up with TRBD2. Losses at the gene ends were 2 bases for V and 6 bases for J; bases not matched to a gene: 7. This CDR3 has 16 amino acids. CDR1 and CDR2 from the germline V gene are MNHNS and SASEGT.

V and J are TRBV5-1 and TRBJ2-1; tentative D call: TRBD2 (5 bases). Trimming left V 4 bases short and J 6 bases short, with 17 bases between. Germline V gene sequence: CDR1 SGHRS, CDR2 YFSETQ. The CDR3 runs 15 residues. In DNA form, the CDR3 reads TGCGCCAGCAGCCCTCGGGCAGCAGCGGCCAATGAGCAGTTCTTC. Translating it yields CASSPRAAAANEQFF.

The V and J genes are TRBV15 and TRBJ2-2; TRBD1 matches 7 bases. In germline, CDR1 is LNHNV, CDR2 YYDKDF (reference sequence). V was clipped by 6 bases and J by 1 base; unmatched bases: 8. The CDR3 consists of 16 residues. The CDR3 coding sequence is TGTGCCACCAGTACCCCCGGGACAGAGAACACCGGGGAGCTGTTTTTT. This sequence encodes CATSTPGTENTGELFF. Complete variable domain (other parts from reference TRBV15 and TRBJ2-2): DAMVIQNPRYQVTQFGKPVTLSCSQTLNHNVMYWYQQKSSQAPKLLFHYYDKDFNNEADTPDNFQSRRPNTSFCFLDIRSPGLGDTAMYLCATSTPGTENTGELFFGEGSRLTVL.

The chain combines TRBV15 with TRBJ1-5, with D perhaps matching TRBD1 (6 bases). The CDR3 length is 15 residues. The V gene's germline CDR1 is LNHNV and CDR2 YYDKDF (reference sequence). The germline V and J ends were trimmed by 1 base and 5 bases, with 12 bases remaining between them. In nucleotides, the CDR3 is TGTGCCACCAGCAGAGTGGGGCAGGGGCATCAGCCCCAGCATTTT. This codes for CATSRVGQGHQPQHF.

This clone was picked up a small number of times. The chain has TRBV5-1 and TRBJ2-3; D not resolved. Deletions cut 1 base from V and 3 bases from J, with 9 bases between. The CDR3 is made up of 14 amino acids. CDR1 SGHRS and CDR2 YFSETQ come from the germline V gene. The CDR3 sequence: CASSLPGLTDTQYF. CDR3 sequence (DNA): TGCGCCAGCAGCTTGCCGGGTCTGACAGATACGCAGTATTTT.

The V call is TRBV28, the J call TRBJ2-5; 12 nucleotides align to TRBD2. The junction had 13 bases not matched to a gene; V was cut back by 1 base and J by 1 base. Germline V gene sequence: CDR1 MDHEN, CDR2 SYDVKM. This CDR3 region has 20 residues. CDR3 residues: CASSLFWTSGAVPIQETQYF. DNA of the CDR3: TGTGCCAGCAGTTTATTCTGGACTAGCGGGGCTGTACCTATCCAAGAGACCCAGTACTTC.

V and J are TRBV19 and TRBJ1-2; 7 bases line up with TRBD1. The CDR3 totals 15 residues. Germline CDR1 is LNHDA and CDR2 is SQIVND (reference sequence). V gave up 6 bases and J gave up 4 bases; unmatched junction bases: 11. CDR3 region: CASRPRGDSSYGYTF. The CDR3 DNA reads TGTGCCAGTAGACCCAGGGGGGACTCCTCCTATGGCTACACCTTC.

The chain recombines TRBV6-5 with TRBJ1-2; no definite D call. V lost 0 bases and J 2 bases, leaving 7 bases between the germline ends. Germline CDR1 reads MNHEY; CDR2 reads SVGAGI. The CDR3 has 14 residues. As DNA, the CDR3 is TGTGCCAGCAGTTACTCGGGAGCAAACTATGGCTACACCTTC. Amino acids: CASSYSGANYGYTF.

The J gene is TRBJ2-1, the V gene TRBV5-4, with a tentative D call TRBD1 (5 bases). The CDR3 is 16 amino acids. In germline, CDR1 is SGHNT, CDR2 YYREEE (reference sequence). V lost 3 bases, J lost 6 bases, and 19 bases lay in between. The CDR3 reads CASSSKVGREGNEQFF. The DNA for the CDR3 is TGTGCCAGCAGCTCTAAGGTGGGCAGGGAAGGCAATGAGCAGTTCTTC.

The chain links TRBV6-5 to TRBJ2-7, with 7 bases lining up with TRBD1. The CDR3 length is 14 residues. Germline V lookup: CDR1 MNHEY, CDR2 SVGAGI. The junction had 5 bases not matched to a gene; V was cut back by 4 bases and J by 2 bases. In DNA, the CDR3 is TGTGCCAGCAGTTCCCCGGGGACAGCCTACGAGCAGTACTTC. Its protein product is CASSSPGTAYEQYF.

The V call is TRBV4-3, the J call TRBJ2-7, with D perhaps matching TRBD2 (7 bases). CDR3 length: 15 amino acids. With 4 bases removed from V and 6 bases from J, the gap between germline ends came to 19 bases. CDR1 is LGHNA, CDR2 YSLEER, per germline. The chain's CDR3 is CASSPTRGRGTEQYF. For the CDR3, the DNA is TGCGCCAGCAGCCCCACCCGGGGGAGGGGGACCGAGCAGTACTTC.

This rearrangement joins TRBV5-1 to TRBJ2-7, with D maybe TRBD2 (5 bases). From germline, CDR1 is SGHRS and CDR2 YFSETQ. The CDR3 contains 14 residues. V dropped 2 bases and J dropped 2 bases, with 11 bases sitting between them. CDR3 in amino acids: CASSFGGLTYEQYF. The CDR3 DNA reads TGCGCCAGCAGCTTTGGCGGACTTACCTACGAGCAGTACTTC.

This clone showed up just a few times. The V gene is TRBV4-1, the J gene TRBJ2-1, with 11 nucleotides matching TRBD2. CDR1 MGHRA and CDR2 YSYEKL come from the germline V gene. CDR3 size: 20 residues. Germline trimming cut 1 base from V and 0 bases from J; bases unmatched to any gene: 11. CDR3 amino acids: CASSQGPGTSGTSSYNEQFF. CDR3 DNA: TGCGCCAGCAGCCAAGGGCCCGGGACTAGCGGAACAAGCTCCTACAATGAGCAGTTCTTC.

V and J are TRBV27 and TRBJ2-7, with D maybe TRBD2 (7 bases). V gave up 5 bases and J gave up 6 bases, with 20 bases separating them. Germline V CDR1 and CDR2: MNHEY, SMNVEV (reference sequence). This CDR3 spans 15 amino acids. DNA of the CDR3: TGTGCCAGCAGTATCCACCCGGGGGGCCTAAGCGAGCAGTACTTC. Residues: CASSIHPGGLSEQYF.

The chain uses TRBV21-1 and TRBJ1-1; whether TRBD1, the table's D call, matches the DNA was not checked. TRBV21-1 constitutes a pseudogene. The length of the CDR3 is 13 residues. The CDR3 reads CASSTGQGAEAFF. The CDR3 DNA follows: TGTGCCAGCAGCACAGGACAGGGCGCTGAAGCTTTCTTT.

The J gene is TRBJ2-2, the V gene TRBV4-3; 10 nucleotides agree with TRBD2. This CDR3 has 18 amino acids. With V trimmed by 1 base and J by 7 bases, 12 bases remained unmatched. Per germline, CDR1 LGHNA and CDR2 YSLEER. CDR3 DNA sequence: TGCGCCAGCAGCCAAGCCGAACTAGCGGGAACAATGGTCGGGGAGCTGTTTTTT. Its protein is CASSQAELAGTMVGELFF.

This chain links TRBV27 with TRBJ2-1, with D possibly TRBD2 on 5 matching bases. Germline lookup yields CDR1 MNHEY and CDR2 SMNVEV (reference sequence). This CDR3 is built from 16 residues. V lost 2 bases and J 7 bases, leaving 18 bases between the germline ends. The CDR3 loop is CASSLIAGPLWNEQFF. In DNA, the CDR3 is TGTGCCAGCAGTTTAATTGCGGGTCCTCTCTGGAATGAGCAGTTCTTC.

J is TRBJ1-4 and V is TRBV10-3, with D uncertain. Germline lookup yields CDR1 ENHRY and CDR2 SYGVKD. This CDR3 contains 13 residues. V lost 5 bases, J lost 0 bases, and 4 bases lay in between. The CDR3 nucleotides are TGTGCCATCAGTCCAGCAACTAATGAAAAACTGTTTTTT. Its protein product is CAISPATNEKLFF.